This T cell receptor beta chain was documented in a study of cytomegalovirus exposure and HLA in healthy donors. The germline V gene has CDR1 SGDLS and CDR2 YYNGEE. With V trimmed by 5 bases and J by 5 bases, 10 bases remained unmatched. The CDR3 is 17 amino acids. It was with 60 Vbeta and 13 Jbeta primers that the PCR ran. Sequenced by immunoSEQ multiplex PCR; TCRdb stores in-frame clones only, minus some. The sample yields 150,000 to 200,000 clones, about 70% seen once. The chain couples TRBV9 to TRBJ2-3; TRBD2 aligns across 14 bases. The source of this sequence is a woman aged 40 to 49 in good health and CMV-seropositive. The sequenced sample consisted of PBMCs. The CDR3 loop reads CASRLRPGLAGVDTQYF. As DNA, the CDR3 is TGTGCCAGCAGACTCCGACCGGGACTAGCGGGAGTAGATACGCAGTATTTT.